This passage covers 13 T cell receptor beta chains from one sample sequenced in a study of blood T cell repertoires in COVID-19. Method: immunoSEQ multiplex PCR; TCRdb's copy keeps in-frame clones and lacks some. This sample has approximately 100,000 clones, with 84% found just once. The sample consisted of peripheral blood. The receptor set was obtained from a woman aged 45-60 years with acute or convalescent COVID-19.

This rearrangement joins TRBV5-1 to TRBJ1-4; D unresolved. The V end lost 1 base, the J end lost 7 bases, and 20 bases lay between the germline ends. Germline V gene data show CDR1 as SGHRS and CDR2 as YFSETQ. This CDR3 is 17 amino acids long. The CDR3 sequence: CASSLTSGGGLAEKLFF. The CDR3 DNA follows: TGCGCCAGCAGCTTGACCTCAGGTGGAGGGCTCGCTGAAAAACTGTTTTTT.

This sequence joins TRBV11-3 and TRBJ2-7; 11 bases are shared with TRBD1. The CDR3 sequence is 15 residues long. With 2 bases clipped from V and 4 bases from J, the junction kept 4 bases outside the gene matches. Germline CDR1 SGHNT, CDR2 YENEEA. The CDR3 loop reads CASSLRGTGGYEQYF. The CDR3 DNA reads TGTGCCAGCAGCTTAAGAGGGACAGGGGGTTACGAGCAGTACTTC.

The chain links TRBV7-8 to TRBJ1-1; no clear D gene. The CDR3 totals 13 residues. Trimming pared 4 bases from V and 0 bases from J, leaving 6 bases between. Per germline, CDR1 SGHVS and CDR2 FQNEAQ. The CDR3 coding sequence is TGTGCCAGCAGCTACGGGGTGAACACTGAAGCTTTCTTT. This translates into CASSYGVNTEAFF.

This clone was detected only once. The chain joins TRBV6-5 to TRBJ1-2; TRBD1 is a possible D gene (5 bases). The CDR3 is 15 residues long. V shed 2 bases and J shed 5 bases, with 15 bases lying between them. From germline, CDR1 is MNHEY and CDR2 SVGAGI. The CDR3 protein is CASSYDPRVGYGYTF. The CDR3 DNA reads TGTGCCAGCAGTTACGACCCCAGGGTGGGGTATGGCTACACCTTC.

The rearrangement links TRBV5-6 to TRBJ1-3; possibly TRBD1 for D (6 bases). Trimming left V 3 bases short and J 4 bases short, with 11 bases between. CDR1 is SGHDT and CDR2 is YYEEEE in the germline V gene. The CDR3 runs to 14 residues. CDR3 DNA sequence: TGTGCCAGCAGCTCATGGACAGCCGGAAACACCATATATTTT. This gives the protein CASSSWTAGNTIYF.

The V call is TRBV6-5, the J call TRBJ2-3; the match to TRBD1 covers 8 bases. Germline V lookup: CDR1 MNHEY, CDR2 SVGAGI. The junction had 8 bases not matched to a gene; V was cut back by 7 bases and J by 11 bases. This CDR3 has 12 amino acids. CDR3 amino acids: CASTPGTGQQYF. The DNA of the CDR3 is TGTGCCAGCACCCCGGGGACAGGACAGCAGTATTTT.

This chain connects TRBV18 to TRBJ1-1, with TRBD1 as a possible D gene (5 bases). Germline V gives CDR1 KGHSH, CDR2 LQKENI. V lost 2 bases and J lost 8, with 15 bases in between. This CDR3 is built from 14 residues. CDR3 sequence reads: CASSPNSGVIEAFF. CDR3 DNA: TGTGCCAGCTCACCAAATTCGGGGGTGATCGAAGCTTTCTTT. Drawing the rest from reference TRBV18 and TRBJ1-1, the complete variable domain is NAGVMQNPRHLVRRRGQEARLRCSPMKGHSHVYWYRQLPEEGLKFMVYLQKENIIDESGMPKERFSAEFPKEGPSILRIQQVVRGDSAAYFCASSPNSGVIEAFFGQGTRLTVV.

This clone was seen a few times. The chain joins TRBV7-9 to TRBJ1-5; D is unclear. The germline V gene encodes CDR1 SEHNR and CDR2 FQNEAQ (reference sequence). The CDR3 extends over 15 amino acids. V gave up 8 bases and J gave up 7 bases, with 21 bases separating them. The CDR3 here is CASENNGGEGQPQHF. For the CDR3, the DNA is TGTGCCAGCGAAAACAATGGCGGCGAGGGACAGCCCCAGCATTTT.

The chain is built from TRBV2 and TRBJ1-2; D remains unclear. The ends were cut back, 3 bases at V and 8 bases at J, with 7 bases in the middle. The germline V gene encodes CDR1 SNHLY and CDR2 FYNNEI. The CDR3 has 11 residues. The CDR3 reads CASSEEGGYTF. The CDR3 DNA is TGTGCCAGCAGTGAGGAGGGCGGCTACACCTTC.

The CDR3 region is CASSEAVRVSTF. CDR3 sequence (DNA): TGTGCCAGCAGTGAAGCGGTGAGGGTAAGCACCTTC. The V and J genes are TRBV6-1 and TRBJ1-2; D gene uncertain. CDR1 and CDR2 (germline): MNHNS, SASEGT. The CDR3 covers 12 residues. V lost 0 bases and J 13 bases, leaving 12 bases between the germline ends.

The CDR3 DNA is TGCGCCAGCAGCCGAACAGGGGGAGACACTGAAGCTTTCTTT. Translation gives CASSRTGGDTEAFF. The chain couples TRBV5-1 to TRBJ1-1, with 8 bases aligning to TRBD1. The CDR3 has 14 residues. Germline CDR1 and CDR2: SGHRS and YFSETQ. Trimming took 4 bases from V and 3 from J; bases not matched to a gene: 5.

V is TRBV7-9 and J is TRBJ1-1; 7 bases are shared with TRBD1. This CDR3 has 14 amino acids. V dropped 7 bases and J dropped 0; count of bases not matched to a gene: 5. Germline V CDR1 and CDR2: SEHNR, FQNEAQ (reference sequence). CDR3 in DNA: TGTGCCAGCATTAAGGGACAGATGAACACTGAAGCTTTCTTT. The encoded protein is CASIKGQMNTEAFF.

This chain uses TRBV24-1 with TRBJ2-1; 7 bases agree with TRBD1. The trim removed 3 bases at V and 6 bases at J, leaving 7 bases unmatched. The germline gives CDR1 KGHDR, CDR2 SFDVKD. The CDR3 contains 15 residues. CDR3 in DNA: TGTGCCACCAGTGATGGGACAGTACCGGCCAATGAGCAGTTCTTC. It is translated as CATSDGTVPANEQFF.